A selection of T cell receptor beta chains follows, all from one sample in a study of blood T cells in healthy people across ages. Each CDR3 protein is one row after TCRdb ran MiXCR on the 5' RACE reads. This repertoire shows roughly 1,800,000 distinct CDR3 sequences, about 50% found once; its top ten account for 2.1%. Sequenced sample: blood. The receptor source for this set is a woman between 40 and 55 years old in good health. The CDR3 runs from the conserved cysteine through the conserved F or W. A D gene is named only where the DNA matches it firmly. Size values are once, few and many counts, or a class for expanded clones, and some rows have none.

D gene	V gene	clone size	J gene	CDR3 DNA	CDR3 protein
TRBD1	TRBV15	.	TRBJ1-2	TGTGCCACCAGCAGAGACCTACAGGGGGCTGGTGGCTACACCTTC	CATSRDLQGAGGYTF
TRBD2	TRBV11-2	.	TRBJ2-7	TGTGCCAGCAGCCAAGGACTAGCGGGGGCCGCCTACGAGCAGTACTTC	CASSQGLAGAAYEQYF
TRBD1	TRBV5-5	.	TRBJ1-6	TGTGCCAGCAGCGGAATCACGACAGGGGAGAATTCACCCCTCCACTTT	CASSGITTGENSPLHF
TRBD2	TRBV5-5	once	TRBJ2-5	TGTGCCAGCAGGGGGATTGCGACTAGCGGGGCCAATGAGCAGTACTTC	CASRGIATSGANEQYF
.	TRBV20-1	.	TRBJ2-1	TGCAGTGCAAACAGCGGAGGGAGGTACCTCAATGAGCAGTTCTTC	CSANSGGRYLNEQFF
TRBD1	TRBV7-6	.	TRBJ1-5	TGTGCCAGCAGCTCAAAGGACAGGGGCCCCAATCAGCCCCAGCATTTT	CASSSKDRGPNQPQHF
.	TRBV15	.	TRBJ2-5	TGTGCCACCAGCAGAGACGCGATCGAGACCCAGTACTTC	CATSRDAIETQYF
.	TRBV15	.	TRBJ2-3	TGTGCCACCAGCAGGCACAAAAATACAGGCCTCCTCGGAGATACGCAGTATTTT	CATSRHKNTGLLGDTQYF
.	TRBV6-2/TRBV6-3	few	TRBJ2-7	TGTGCCAGCAGTGCGATCAGGGTTTACGAGCAGTACTTC	CASSAIRVYEQYF
TRBD2	TRBV20-1	once	TRBJ2-3	TGCAGTGCTGGATCAAGGCTAGCGGGGGGAGATACGCAGTATTTT	CSAGSRLAGGDTQYF
TRBD2	TRBV5-6	few	TRBJ2-5	TGTGCCAGCAGCAGGACTAGCGGGGGGGTTTTGCTAGAGACCCAGTACTTC	CASSRTSGGVLLETQYF
.	TRBV11-2	few	TRBJ2-3	TGTGCCAGCAGCTTAGGAGGCCAGTATTTT	CASSLGGQYF
.	TRBV5-5	few	TRBJ1-1	TGTGCCAGCAGCTTGGCCGTTAGGGTGAACACTGAAGCTTTCTTT	CASSLAVRVNTEAFF
TRBD1	TRBV12-3/TRBV12-4	.	TRBJ1-1	TGTGCCAGCAGTTGGGACAGGGTGAGCACTGAAGCTTTCTTT	CASSWDRVSTEAFF
TRBD1	TRBV5-1	few	TRBJ1-6	TGCGCCAGCAGCTGGGGACAGGCGAGCTCCTATAATTCACCCCTCCACTTT	CASSWGQASSYNSPLHF
.	TRBV5-1	few	TRBJ2-3	TGCGCCAGCCTGGCGGGGCCCAGCACAGATACGCAGTATTTT	CASLAGPSTDTQYF
.	TRBV24-1	.	TRBJ2-1	TGTGCCACCAGTGAGGGGAACCAAGAGACCCAGTTCTTC	CATSEGNQETQFF
TRBD1	TRBV15	.	TRBJ2-4	TGTGCCACCGGCAGTGAGGGGGCCGGTTCCAAAAACATTCAGTACTTC	CATGSEGAGSKNIQYF
.	TRBV11-1	.	TRBJ1-4	TGTGCCAGCAGCTACGGGGGTTCAACTAATGAAAAACTGTTTTTT	CASSYGGSTNEKLFF
TRBD2	TRBV24-1	.	TRBJ2-1	TGTGCCACCAGTGAAGGCCTCGGACTAGCGAGGGAGACCCAGTTCTTC	CATSEGLGLARETQFF
.	TRBV20-1	.	TRBJ2-5	TGCAGTGCTAGTCCCCGGCCCCAAGGGACCCAGTACTTC	CSASPRPQGTQYF
.	TRBV20-1	.	TRBJ2-5	TGCAGTGCTAGTGGGACGGTGGCCGGAGAGCAGTACTTC	CSASGTVAGEQYF
TRBD2	TRBV7-8	.	TRBJ2-3	TGTGCCAGCAGCTGGAGGACTAGCATCGATACGCAGTATTTT	CASSWRTSIDTQYF
TRBD2	TRBV28	.	TRBJ2-7	TGTGCCACCCTAGCGGCCGGTAGCTACGAGCAGTACTTC	CATLAAGSYEQYF
.	TRBV20-1	few	TRBJ1-2	TGCAGTGCGAAGACCCCCGCTTATAACAAGGGAGGCTACACCTTC	CSAKTPAYNKGGYTF
TRBD2	TRBV3-1	few	TRBJ2-7	TGTGCCAGCAGCTACCAAAGCGGGGGGGCGGCCTACGAGCAGTACTTC	CASSYQSGGAAYEQYF
TRBD1	TRBV12-3/TRBV12-4	few	TRBJ2-7	TGTGCCAGCAGTTTCCGACAGGGGTACTACGAGCAGTACTTC	CASSFRQGYYEQYF
.	TRBV7-8	.	TRBJ2-1	TGTGCCAGCAGCTCCCGGCCGGCTAGCGCGGCGAATGAGCAGTTCTTC	CASSSRPASAANEQFF
TRBD1	TRBV29-1	.	TRBJ1-4	TGCAGCGCCACGGGACAGGGGCATGAAAAACTGTTTTTT	CSATGQGHEKLFF
.	TRBV28	few	TRBJ2-5	TGTGCCAGCAGCTTCGTTGGCCAAGAGACCCAGTACTTC	CASSFVGQETQYF